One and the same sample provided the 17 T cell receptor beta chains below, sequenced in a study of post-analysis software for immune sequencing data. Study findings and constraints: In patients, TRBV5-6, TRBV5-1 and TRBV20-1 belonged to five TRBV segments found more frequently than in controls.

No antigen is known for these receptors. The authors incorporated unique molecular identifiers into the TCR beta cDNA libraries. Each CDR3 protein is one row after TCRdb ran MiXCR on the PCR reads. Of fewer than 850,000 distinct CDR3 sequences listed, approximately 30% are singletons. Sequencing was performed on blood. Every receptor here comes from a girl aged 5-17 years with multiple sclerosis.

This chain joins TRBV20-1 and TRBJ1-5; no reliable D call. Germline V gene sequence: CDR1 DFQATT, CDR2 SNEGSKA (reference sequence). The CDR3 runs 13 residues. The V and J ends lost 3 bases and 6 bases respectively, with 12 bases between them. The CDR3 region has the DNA TGCAGTGCTAGCAAAGGGTTGAGTCAGCCCCAGCATTTT. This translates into CSASKGLSQPQHF.

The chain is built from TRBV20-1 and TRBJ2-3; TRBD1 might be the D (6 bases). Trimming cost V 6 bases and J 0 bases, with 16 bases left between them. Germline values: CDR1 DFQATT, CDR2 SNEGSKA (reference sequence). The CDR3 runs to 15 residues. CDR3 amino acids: CSATDGGVSTDTQYF. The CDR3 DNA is TGCAGTGCGACAGATGGGGGCGTTAGCACAGATACGCAGTATTTT.

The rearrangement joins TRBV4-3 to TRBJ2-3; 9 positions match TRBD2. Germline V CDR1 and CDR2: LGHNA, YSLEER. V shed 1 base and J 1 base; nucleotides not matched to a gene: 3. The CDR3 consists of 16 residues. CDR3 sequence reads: CASSQVTSGGTDTQYF. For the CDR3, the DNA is TGCGCCAGCAGCCAAGTGACTAGCGGCGGCACAGATACGCAGTATTTT.

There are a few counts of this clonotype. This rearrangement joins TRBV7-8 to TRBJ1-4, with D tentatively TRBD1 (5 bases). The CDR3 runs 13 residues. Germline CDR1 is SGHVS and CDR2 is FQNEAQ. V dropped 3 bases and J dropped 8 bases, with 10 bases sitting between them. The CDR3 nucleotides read TGTGCCAGCAGCTTGGGGCGACAGGAAAAACTGTTTTTT. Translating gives CASSLGRQEKLFF.

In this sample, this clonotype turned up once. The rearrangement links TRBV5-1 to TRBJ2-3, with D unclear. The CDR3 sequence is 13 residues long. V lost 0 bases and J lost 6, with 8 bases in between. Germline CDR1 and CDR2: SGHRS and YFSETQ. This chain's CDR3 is CASSLALSDTQYF. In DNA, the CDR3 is TGCGCCAGCAGCTTGGCCCTCAGTGATACGCAGTATTTT.

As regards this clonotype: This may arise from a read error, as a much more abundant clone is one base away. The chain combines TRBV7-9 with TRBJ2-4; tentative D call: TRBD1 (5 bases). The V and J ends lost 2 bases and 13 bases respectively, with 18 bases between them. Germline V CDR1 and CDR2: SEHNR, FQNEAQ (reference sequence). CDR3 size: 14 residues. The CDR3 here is CASSLSGAQEIQYF. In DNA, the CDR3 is TGTGCCAGCAGCTTAAGTGGGGCCCAAGAGATCCAGTACTTC.

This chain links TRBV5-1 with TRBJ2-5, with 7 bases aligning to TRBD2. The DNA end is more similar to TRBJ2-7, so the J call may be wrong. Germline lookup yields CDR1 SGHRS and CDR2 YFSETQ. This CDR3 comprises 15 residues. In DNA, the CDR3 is TGCGCCAGCAGCTTGGAGGCGGGGGAGGCCTACGAGCAGTACTTC. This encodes CASSLEAGEAYEQYF.

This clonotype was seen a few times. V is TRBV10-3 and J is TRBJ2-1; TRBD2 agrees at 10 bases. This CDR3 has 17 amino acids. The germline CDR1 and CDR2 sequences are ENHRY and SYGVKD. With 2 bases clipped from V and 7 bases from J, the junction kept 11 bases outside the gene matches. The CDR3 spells CAISEPDPSGSNNEQFF. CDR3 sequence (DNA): TGTGCCATCAGTGAGCCGGACCCTAGCGGGAGTAATAATGAGCAGTTCTTC.

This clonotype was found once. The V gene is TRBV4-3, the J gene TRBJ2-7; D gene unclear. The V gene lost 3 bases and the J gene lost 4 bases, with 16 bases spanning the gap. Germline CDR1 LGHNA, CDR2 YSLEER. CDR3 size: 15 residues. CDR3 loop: CASSQVATYVYEQYF. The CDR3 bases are TGCGCCAGCAGCCAGGTCGCGACCTATGTTTACGAGCAGTACTTC.

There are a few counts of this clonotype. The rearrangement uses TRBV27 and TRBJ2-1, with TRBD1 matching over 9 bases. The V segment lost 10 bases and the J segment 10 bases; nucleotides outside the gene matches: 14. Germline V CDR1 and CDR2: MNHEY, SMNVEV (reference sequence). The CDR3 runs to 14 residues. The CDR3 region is CATSGGTGLREQFF. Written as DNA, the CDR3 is TGTGCCACCTCAGGGGGGACAGGGCTGAGGGAGCAGTTCTTC.

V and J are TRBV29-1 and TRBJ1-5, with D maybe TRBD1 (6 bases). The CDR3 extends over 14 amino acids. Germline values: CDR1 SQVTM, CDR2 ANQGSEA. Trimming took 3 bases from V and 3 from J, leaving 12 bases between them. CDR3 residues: CSVDVGGTNQPQHF. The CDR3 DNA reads TGCAGCGTTGACGTGGGGGGCACCAATCAGCCCCAGCATTTT.

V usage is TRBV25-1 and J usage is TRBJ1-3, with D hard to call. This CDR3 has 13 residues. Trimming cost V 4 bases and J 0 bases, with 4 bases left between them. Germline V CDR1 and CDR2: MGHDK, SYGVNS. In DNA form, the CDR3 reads TGTGCCAGCAGTGGACACTCTGGAAACACCATATATTTT. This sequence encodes CASSGHSGNTIYF.

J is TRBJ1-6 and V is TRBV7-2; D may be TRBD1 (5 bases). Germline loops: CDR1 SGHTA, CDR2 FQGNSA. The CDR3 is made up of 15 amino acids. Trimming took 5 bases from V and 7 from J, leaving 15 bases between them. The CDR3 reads CASSQLTALNSPLHF. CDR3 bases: TGTGCCAGCAGCCAACTGACAGCTCTAAATTCACCCCTCCACTTT.

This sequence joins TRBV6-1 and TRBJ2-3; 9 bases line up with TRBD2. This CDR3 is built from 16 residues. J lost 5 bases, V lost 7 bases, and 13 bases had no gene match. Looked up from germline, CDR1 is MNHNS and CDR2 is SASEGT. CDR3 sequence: CASKSLAGGIRDTQYF. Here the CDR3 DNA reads TGTGCCAGCAAGAGTCTGGCGGGGGGGATCCGAGATACGCAGTATTTT.

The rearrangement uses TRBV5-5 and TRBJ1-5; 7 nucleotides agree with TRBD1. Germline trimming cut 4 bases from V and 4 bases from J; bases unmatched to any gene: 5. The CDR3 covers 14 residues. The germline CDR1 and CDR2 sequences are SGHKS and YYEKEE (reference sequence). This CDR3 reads CASSTLDRNQPQHF. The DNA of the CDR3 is TGTGCCAGCAGCACCTTGGACAGGAATCAGCCCCAGCATTTT.

The CDR3 here is CASSYQASGRERQETQYF. CDR3 DNA: TGTGCCAGCAGTTACCAGGCTAGCGGGAGGGAAAGGCAAGAGACCCAGTACTTC. The rearrangement joins TRBV6-5 to TRBJ2-5, with 12 positions matching TRBD2. The CDR3 contains 18 residues. The germline V gene encodes CDR1 MNHEY and CDR2 SVGAGI. After removal of 2 bases from V and 2 bases from J, the junction contained 9 bases not matched to a gene.

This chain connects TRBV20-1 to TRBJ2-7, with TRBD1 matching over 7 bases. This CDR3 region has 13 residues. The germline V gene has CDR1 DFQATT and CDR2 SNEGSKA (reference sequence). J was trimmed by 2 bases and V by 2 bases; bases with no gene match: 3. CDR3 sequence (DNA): TGCAGTGCTAGACCCGGGACAGCCTACGAGCAGTACTTC. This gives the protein CSARPGTAYEQYF.